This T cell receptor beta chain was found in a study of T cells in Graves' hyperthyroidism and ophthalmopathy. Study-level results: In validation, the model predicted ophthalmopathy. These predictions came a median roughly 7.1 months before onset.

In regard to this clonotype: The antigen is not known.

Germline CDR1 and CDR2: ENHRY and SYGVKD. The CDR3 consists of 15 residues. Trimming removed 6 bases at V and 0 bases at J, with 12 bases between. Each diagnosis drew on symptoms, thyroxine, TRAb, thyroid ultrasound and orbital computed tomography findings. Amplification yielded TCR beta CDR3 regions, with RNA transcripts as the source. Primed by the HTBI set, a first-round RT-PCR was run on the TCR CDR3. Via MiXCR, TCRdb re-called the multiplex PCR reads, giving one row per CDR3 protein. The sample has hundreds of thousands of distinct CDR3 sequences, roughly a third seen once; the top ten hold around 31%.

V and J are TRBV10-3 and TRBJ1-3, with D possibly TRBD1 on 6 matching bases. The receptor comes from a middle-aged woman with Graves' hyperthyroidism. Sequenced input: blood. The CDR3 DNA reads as TGTGCCATCAGCTACGGACAGAGCTCTGGAAACACCATATATTTT. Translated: CAISYGQSSGNTIYF.